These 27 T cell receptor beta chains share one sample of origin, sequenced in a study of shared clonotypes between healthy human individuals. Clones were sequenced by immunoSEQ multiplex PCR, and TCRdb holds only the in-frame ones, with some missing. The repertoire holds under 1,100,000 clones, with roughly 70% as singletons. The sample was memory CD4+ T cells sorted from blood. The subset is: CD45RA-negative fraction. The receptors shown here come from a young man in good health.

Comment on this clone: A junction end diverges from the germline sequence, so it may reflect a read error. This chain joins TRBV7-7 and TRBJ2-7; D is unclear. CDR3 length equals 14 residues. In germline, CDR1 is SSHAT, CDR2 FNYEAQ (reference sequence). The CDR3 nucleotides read TGTGCTAGCAGCCCGAATCCAGGATCCTACGAGCAGTACTTC. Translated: CASSPNPGSYEQYF.

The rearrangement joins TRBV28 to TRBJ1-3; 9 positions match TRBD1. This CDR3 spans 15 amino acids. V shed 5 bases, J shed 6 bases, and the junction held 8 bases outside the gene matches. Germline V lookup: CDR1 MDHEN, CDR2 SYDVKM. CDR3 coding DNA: TGTGCCAGCAGTGGGGCGGGACAGGGCACAAACACCATATATTTT. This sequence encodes CASSGAGQGTNTIYF.

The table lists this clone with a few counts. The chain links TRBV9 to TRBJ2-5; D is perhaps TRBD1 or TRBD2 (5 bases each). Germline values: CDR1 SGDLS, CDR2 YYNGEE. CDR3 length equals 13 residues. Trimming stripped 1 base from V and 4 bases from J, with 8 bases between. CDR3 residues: CASSVWDGETQYF. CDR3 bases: TGTGCCAGCAGCGTATGGGACGGAGAGACCCAGTACTTC.

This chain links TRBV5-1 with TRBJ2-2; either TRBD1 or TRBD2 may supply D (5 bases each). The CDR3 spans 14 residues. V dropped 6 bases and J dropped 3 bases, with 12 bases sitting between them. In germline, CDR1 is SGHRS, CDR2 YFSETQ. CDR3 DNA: TGCGCCAGCAAGGGTTTGGGGGACACCGGGGAGCTGTTTTTT. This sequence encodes CASKGLGDTGELFF.

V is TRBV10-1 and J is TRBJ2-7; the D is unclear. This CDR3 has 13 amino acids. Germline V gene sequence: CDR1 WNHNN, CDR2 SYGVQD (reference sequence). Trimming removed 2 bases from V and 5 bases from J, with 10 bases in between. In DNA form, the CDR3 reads TGCGCCAGCAGTGAGCGGCCCCTGGACGAGCAGTACTTC. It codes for CASSERPLDEQYF.

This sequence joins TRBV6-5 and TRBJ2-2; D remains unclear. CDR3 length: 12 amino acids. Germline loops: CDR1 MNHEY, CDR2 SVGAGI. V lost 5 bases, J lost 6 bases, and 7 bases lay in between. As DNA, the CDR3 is TGTGCCAGCAGTACCCCTTCCGGGGAGCTGTTTTTT. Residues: CASSTPSGELFF.

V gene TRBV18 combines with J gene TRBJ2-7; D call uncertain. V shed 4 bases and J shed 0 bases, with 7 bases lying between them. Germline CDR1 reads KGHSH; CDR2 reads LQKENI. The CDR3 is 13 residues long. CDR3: CASSRSASYEQYF. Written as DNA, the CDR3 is TGTGCCAGCTCACGATCAGCCTCCTACGAGCAGTACTTC.

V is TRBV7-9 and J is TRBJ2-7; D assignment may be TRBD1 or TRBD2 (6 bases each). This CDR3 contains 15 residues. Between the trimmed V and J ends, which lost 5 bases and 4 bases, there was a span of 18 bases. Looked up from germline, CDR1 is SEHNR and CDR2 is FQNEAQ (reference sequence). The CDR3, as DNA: TGTGCCAGCAGCCCCCGGGGGAGAGGGGGATACGAGCAGTACTTC. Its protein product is CASSPRGRGGYEQYF.

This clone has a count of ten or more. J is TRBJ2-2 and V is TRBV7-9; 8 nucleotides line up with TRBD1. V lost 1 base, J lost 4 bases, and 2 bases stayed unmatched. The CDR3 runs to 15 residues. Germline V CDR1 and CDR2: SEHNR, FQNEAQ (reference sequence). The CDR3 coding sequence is TGTGCCAGCAGCTTAGGGACAGGGCGCACCGGGGAGCTGTTTTTT. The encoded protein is CASSLGTGRTGELFF.

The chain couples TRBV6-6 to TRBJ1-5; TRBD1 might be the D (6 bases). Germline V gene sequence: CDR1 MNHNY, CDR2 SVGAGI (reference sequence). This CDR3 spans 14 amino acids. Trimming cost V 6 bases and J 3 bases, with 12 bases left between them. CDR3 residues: CASRSTGYNQPQHF. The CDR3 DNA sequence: TGTGCCAGCAGGTCCACAGGGTACAATCAGCCCCAGCATTTT.

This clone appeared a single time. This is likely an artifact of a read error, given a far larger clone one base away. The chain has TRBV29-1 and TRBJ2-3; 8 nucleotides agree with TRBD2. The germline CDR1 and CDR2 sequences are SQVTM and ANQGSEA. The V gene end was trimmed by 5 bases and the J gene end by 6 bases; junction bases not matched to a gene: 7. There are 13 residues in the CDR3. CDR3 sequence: CSVKGLAGDTQYF. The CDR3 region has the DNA TGCAGCGTTAAAGGACTAGCCGGGGATACGCAGTATTTT.

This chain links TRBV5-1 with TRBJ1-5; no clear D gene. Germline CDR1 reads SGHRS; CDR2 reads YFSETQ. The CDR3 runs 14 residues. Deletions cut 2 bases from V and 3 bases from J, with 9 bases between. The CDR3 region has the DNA TGCGCCAGCAGCTTCGGCGGCCTCAATCAGCCCCAGCATTTT. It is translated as CASSFGGLNQPQHF.

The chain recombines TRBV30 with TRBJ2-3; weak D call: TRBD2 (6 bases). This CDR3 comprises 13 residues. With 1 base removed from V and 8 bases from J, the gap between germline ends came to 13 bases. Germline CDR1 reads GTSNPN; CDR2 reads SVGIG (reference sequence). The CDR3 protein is CAWSGELGGTQYF. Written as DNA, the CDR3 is TGTGCCTGGAGTGGAGAGCTGGGGGGTACGCAGTATTTT.

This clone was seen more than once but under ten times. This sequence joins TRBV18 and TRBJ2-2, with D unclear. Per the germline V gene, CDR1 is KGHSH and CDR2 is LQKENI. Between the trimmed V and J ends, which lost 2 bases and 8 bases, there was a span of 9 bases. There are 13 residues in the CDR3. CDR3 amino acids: CASSPMAGGELFF. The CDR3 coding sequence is TGTGCCAGCTCACCAATGGCCGGAGGGGAGCTGTTTTTT.

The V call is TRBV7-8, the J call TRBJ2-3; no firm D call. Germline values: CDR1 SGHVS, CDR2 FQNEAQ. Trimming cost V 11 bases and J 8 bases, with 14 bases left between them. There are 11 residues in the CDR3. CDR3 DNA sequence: TGTGCCGTGTCTTCGAGCTTTACGCAGTATTTT. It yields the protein CAVSSSFTQYF.

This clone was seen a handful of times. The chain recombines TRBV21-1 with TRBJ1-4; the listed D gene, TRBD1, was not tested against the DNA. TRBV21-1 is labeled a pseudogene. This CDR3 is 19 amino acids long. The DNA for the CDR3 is TGTGCCAGCAGCTCAATGGGACAGCGTGTTGTGCCCCTCGTGGAAAAACTGTTTTTT. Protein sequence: CASSSMGQRVVPLVEKLFF.

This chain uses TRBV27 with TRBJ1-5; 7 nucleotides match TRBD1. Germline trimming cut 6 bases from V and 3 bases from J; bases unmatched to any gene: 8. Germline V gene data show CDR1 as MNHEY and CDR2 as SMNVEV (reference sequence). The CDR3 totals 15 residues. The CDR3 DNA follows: TGTGCCAGCAGCTATGAAGGGGGCGTCAATCAGCCCCAGCATTTT. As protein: CASSYEGGVNQPQHF.

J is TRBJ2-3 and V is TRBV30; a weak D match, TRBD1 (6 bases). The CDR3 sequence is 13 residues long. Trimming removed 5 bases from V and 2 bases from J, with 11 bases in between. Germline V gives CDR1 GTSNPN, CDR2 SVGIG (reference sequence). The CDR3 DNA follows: TGTGCCTGGGCACAGGGCTACACAGATACGCAGTATTTT. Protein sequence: CAWAQGYTDTQYF.

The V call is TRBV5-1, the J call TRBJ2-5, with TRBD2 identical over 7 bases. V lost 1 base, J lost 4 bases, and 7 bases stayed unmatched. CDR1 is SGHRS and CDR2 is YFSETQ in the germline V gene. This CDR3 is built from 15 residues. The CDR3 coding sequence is TGCGCCAGCAGCTTGTTGGGGGGGTTGACAGAGACCCAGTACTTC. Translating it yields CASSLLGGLTETQYF.

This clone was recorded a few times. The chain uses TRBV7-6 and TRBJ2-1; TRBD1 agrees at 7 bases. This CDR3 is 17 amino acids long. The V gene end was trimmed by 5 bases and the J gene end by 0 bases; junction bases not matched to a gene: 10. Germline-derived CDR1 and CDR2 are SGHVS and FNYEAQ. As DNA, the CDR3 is TGTGCCAGCAGCCTCGACTCGACAGGGAGCTCCTACAATGAGCAGTTCTTC. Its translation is CASSLDSTGSSYNEQFF.

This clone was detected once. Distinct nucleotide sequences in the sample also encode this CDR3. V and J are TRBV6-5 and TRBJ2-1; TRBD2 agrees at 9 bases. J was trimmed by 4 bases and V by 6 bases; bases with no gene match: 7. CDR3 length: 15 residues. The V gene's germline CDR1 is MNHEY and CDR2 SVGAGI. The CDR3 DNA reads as TGTGCCAGCAGCCTCACTAGCGGGCCTTACAATGAGCAGTTCTTC. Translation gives CASSLTSGPYNEQFF.

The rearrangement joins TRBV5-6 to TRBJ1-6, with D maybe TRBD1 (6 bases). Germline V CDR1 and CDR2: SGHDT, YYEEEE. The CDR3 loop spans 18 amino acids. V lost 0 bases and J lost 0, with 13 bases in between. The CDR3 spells CASSLGGGSSSYNSPLHF. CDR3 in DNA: TGTGCCAGCAGCTTGGGCGGGGGCTCATCCTCCTATAATTCACCCCTCCACTTT. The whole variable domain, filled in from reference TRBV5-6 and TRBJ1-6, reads DAGVTQSPTHLIKTRGQQVTLRCSPKSGHDTVSWYQQALGQGPQFIFQYYEEEERQRGNFPDRFSGHQFPNYSSELNVNALLLGDSALYLCASSLGGGSSSYNSPLHFGNGTRLTVT.

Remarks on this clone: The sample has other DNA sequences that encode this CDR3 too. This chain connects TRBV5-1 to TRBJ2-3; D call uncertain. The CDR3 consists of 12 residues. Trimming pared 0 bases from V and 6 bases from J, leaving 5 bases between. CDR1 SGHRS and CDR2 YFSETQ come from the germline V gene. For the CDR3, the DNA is TGCGCCAGCAGCTTGGGTAGGGATACGCAGTATTTT. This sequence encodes CASSLGRDTQYF.

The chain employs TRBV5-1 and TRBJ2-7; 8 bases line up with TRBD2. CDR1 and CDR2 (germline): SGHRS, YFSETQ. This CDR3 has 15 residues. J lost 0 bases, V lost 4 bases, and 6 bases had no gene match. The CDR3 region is CASSPDSGNSYEQYF. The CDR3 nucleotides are TGCGCCAGCAGCCCGGATAGCGGGAACTCCTACGAGCAGTACTTC.

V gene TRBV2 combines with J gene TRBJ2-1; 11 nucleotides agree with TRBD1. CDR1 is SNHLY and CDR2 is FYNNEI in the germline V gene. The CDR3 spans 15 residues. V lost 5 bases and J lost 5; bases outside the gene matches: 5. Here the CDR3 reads CASSRDRGTHNEQFF. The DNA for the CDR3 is TGTGCCAGCAGTCGGGACAGGGGGACCCACAATGAGCAGTTCTTC.

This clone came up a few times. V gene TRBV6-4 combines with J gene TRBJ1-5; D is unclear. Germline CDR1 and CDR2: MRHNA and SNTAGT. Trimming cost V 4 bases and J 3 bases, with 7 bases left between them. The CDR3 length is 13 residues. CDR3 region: CASSAGDNQPQHF. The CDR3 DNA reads TGTGCCAGCAGTGCAGGCGACAATCAGCCCCAGCATTTT.

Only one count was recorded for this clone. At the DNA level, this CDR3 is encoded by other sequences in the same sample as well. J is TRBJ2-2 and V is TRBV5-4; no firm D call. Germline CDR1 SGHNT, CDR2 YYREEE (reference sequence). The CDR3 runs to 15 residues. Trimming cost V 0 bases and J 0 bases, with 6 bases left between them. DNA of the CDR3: TGTGCCAGCAGCTTGGATCGCCCGAACACCGGGGAGCTGTTTTTT. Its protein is CASSLDRPNTGELFF.